These 18 T cell receptor beta chains originate from one sample sequenced in a study of cytomegalovirus exposure and HLA in healthy donors. 13 Jbeta primers and 60 Vbeta primers were used for the PCR. TCRdb keeps only in-frame clones here, not all; method: immunoSEQ multiplex PCR. The profile covers about 170,000 clones, with under 80% appearing a single time and roughly 2.9% taken by the ten largest. Sequencing was performed on PBMCs. Receptor source: a man in his forties in good health and CMV-seronegative.

This chain connects TRBV5-1 to TRBJ1-3; D remains unclear. Near its end, the DNA agrees better with TRBJ2-2, so the J call may be wrong. Germline loops: CDR1 SGHRS, CDR2 YFSETQ. This CDR3 is built from 14 residues. CDR3 in DNA: TGCGCCAGCAGCTTGGCCCGGGACACCGGGGAGCTGTTTTTT. Translation: CASSLARDTGELFF.

V gene TRBV5-3 combines with J gene TRBJ2-5; 14 bases fit TRBD2. TRBV5-3 is identified as an open reading frame with a role that is uncertain. J gave up 1 base and V 5 bases, and 10 bases lay outside the gene matches. The CDR3 is 18 amino acids. The CDR3 reads CARRAGTSGGLVQETQYF. DNA for the CDR3: TGTGCCAGAAGGGCCGGGACTAGCGGGGGCCTGGTCCAAGAGACCCAGTACTTC.

This sequence joins TRBV2 and TRBJ2-5; D call uncertain. Germline values: CDR1 SNHLY, CDR2 FYNNEI. V was shortened by 6 bases and J by 3 bases, with 14 bases between the two germline ends. The CDR3 consists of 14 residues. DNA of the CDR3: TGTGCCAGCAGGGAGCACGTAGTAGAAGAGACCCAGTACTTC. The encoded protein is CASREHVVEETQYF.

The chain recombines TRBV19 with TRBJ1-5; maybe TRBD1 (5 bases). Between the trimmed V and J ends, which lost 5 bases and 7 bases, there was a span of 21 bases. The CDR3 has 16 amino acids. Germline CDR1 and CDR2: LNHDA and SQIVND (reference sequence). Written as DNA, the CDR3 is TGTGCCAGTAGTTTTGGTCAGGGCCTTGGGCTCCAGCCCCAGCATTTT. The encoded protein is CASSFGQGLGLQPQHF.

The chain recombines TRBV19 with TRBJ1-1; D not resolved. V shed 3 bases and J shed 7 bases, with 9 bases lying between them. The germline V gene encodes CDR1 LNHDA and CDR2 SQIVND (reference sequence). CDR3 length equals 12 residues. CDR3 region: CASSISRGEAFF. The CDR3 nucleotides read TGTGCCAGTAGTATCTCTCGGGGTGAAGCTTTCTTT.

V is TRBV14 and J is TRBJ2-7; a weak D match, TRBD1 (6 bases). V was shortened by 2 bases and J by 4 bases, with 15 bases between the two germline ends. Germline V gene lookup returns CDR1 SGHDN and CDR2 FVKESK. This CDR3 has 15 residues. CDR3 nucleotide sequence: TGTGCCAGCAGCCAAACAGGGTTGTTCGTTTACGAGCAGTACTTC. Amino acids: CASSQTGLFVYEQYF.

The genes are TRBV29-1 and TRBJ2-2; D not resolved. This CDR3 has 11 amino acids. In germline, CDR1 is SQVTM, CDR2 ANQGSEA. V was shortened by 4 bases and J by 8 bases, with 8 bases between the two germline ends. The CDR3 region has the DNA TGCAGCGTTGGTAGCTCTGGGGAGCTGTTTTTT. It specifies CSVGSSGELFF.

The chain has TRBV28 and TRBJ1-1; 9 bases map to TRBD1. Germline CDR1 is MDHEN and CDR2 is SYDVKM. The CDR3 runs to 19 residues. With 8 bases clipped from V and 1 base from J, the junction kept 20 bases outside the gene matches. As DNA, the CDR3 is TGTGCCAGCGATTCTACTATAGACGGGACAGGGTTTTGGAACACTGAAGCTTTCTTT. Amino acid sequence: CASDSTIDGTGFWNTEAFF.

There are a few counts of this clone. The chain has TRBV6-5 and TRBJ2-7, with 10 bases matching TRBD1. The CDR3 is 15 amino acids. After removal of 5 bases from V and 4 bases from J, the junction contained 8 bases not matched to a gene. Germline CDR1 MNHEY, CDR2 SVGAGI. CDR3 amino acids: CASSVEGQGDYEQYF. CDR3 DNA sequence: TGTGCCAGCAGTGTAGAAGGACAGGGGGATTACGAGCAGTACTTC.

V gene TRBV18 combines with J gene TRBJ2-7; perhaps TRBD2 as D (5 bases). Trimming removed 3 bases from V and 0 bases from J, with 15 bases in between. The CDR3 loop spans 16 amino acids. From germline, CDR1 is KGHSH and CDR2 LQKENI. The CDR3 DNA follows: TGTGCCAGCTCACCGAGCGGACGGGGAAGCTCCTACGAGCAGTACTTC. It specifies CASSPSGRGSSYEQYF.

The chain employs TRBV28 and TRBJ2-7, with 11 bases lining up with TRBD2. CDR1 and CDR2 (germline): MDHEN, SYDVKM. The junction had 6 bases not matched to a gene; V was cut back by 6 bases and J by 2 bases. The CDR3 totals 15 residues. The CDR3 region has the DNA TGTGCCAGCAGACCCGGTAGCGGGGGGGCCTACGAGCAGTACTTC. Its protein is CASRPGSGGAYEQYF.

J is TRBJ2-3 and V is TRBV7-9; 8 bases line up with TRBD2. The CDR3 runs 17 residues. V lost 6 bases, J lost 4 bases, and 15 bases stayed unmatched. Germline assignment: CDR1 SEHNR and CDR2 FQNEAQ (reference sequence). In DNA form, the CDR3 reads TGTGCCAGCAGACCTCACGAAGGACTAGCAGACGCAGATACGCAGTATTTT. Protein sequence: CASRPHEGLADADTQYF.

This clone came up a few times. V usage is TRBV28 and J usage is TRBJ1-5, with a weak D call TRBD1 (5 bases). With 2 bases removed from V and 4 bases from J, the gap between germline ends came to 12 bases. The germline CDR1 and CDR2 sequences are MDHEN and SYDVKM. The CDR3 runs to 15 residues. The CDR3 protein is CASSLHQGANQPQHF. CDR3 sequence (DNA): TGTGCCAGCAGTTTACATCAGGGCGCAAATCAGCCCCAGCATTTT.

This chain connects TRBV4-1 to TRBJ1-3; D not resolved. V was trimmed by 3 bases and J by 7 bases, leaving 13 bases between them. The CDR3 has 14 residues. Germline V lookup: CDR1 MGHRA, CDR2 YSYEKL. In nucleotides, the CDR3 is TGCGCCAGCAGCCACTCGGGGAATCAGAACACCATATATTTT. It is translated as CASSHSGNQNTIYF.

The V and J genes are TRBV30 and TRBJ2-3, with no clear D. This CDR3 comprises 13 residues. The germline CDR1 and CDR2 sequences are GTSNPN and SVGIG (reference sequence). Trimming left V 1 base short and J 5 bases short, with 10 bases between. This CDR3 is CAWSATMRDTQYF. The CDR3 region has the DNA TGTGCCTGGAGTGCCACCATGAGAGATACGCAGTATTTT.

This chain joins TRBV4-2 and TRBJ2-7; D may be TRBD2 (6 bases). With 1 base removed from V and 3 bases from J, the gap between germline ends came to 13 bases. CDR3 length equals 15 residues. Looked up from germline, CDR1 is LGHNA and CDR2 is YNFKEQ. The CDR3 sequence: CASSQVRERNYEQYF. CDR3 bases: TGTGCCAGCAGCCAAGTCCGGGAGCGAAACTACGAGCAGTACTTC.

J is TRBJ2-1 and V is TRBV6-5; a weak D match, TRBD2 (5 bases). The CDR3 loop spans 16 amino acids. V lost 0 bases and J lost 7, with 16 bases in between. CDR1 is MNHEY, CDR2 SVGAGI, per germline. The CDR3 reads CASSYSPADTINEQFF. The DNA for the CDR3 is TGTGCCAGCAGTTACTCCCCAGCGGATACAATAAATGAGCAGTTCTTC.

This clone was recorded only once. The CDR3 nucleotides are TGTGCCAGCAGCTCCCGAGGGGGTGGTGCAGATACGCAGTATTTT. Translated, it gives CASSSRGGGADTQYF. The V and J genes are TRBV5-4 and TRBJ2-3; D is possibly TRBD1 (6 bases). Trimming cost V 3 bases and J 4 bases, with 15 bases left between them. CDR1 is SGHNT, CDR2 YYREEE, per germline (reference sequence). CDR3 length equals 15 residues.